This T cell receptor beta chain was retrieved from a study of T cell responses to AZD1222 COVID-19 vaccine. Study as a whole: Second doses were pooled across both intervals (about 4 or about 12 weeks). Study-level results: Females outnumbered males among donors, who were mostly white British; clonal diversity was possibly underestimated. CD4 TCRs linked to vaccination spanned spike, dominating at 160-218 and 743-854.

Per germline, CDR1 SGHDT and CDR2 YYEEEE. V was pared by 0 bases and J by 4 bases, with 10 bases between. The CDR3 length is 14 residues. As concerns this clone: The antigen is unknown.

Repertoires were generated with immunoSEQ multiplex PCR, while TCRdb's copy carries only in-frame clones and drops some. The data contain 45,000 to 70,000 clones, approximately 83% of them singletons. The gene calls are TRBV5-6 and TRBJ1-1; D not certain. This sequence was found in an adult in good health. The source material was peripheral blood, sampled on day 0 of AZD1222 vaccination. The CDR3 spells CASSLERVGTEAFF. The CDR3 region has the DNA TGTGCCAGCAGCTTGGAACGGGTAGGCACTGAAGCTTTCTTT.